This T cell receptor beta chain comes out of a study of blood T cell repertoires in COVID-19. Participants' own reports of clinical history determined their cohort assignment. V lost 0 bases and J 3 bases, leaving 9 bases between the germline ends. CDR3 size: 14 residues. In germline, CDR1 is PRHDT, CDR2 FYEKMQ (reference sequence). This clone was observed a single time. Profiled with immunoSEQ multiplex PCR; TCRdb holds only in-frame clones, not every one. Of 150,000 or so clones listed, roughly nine tenths are singletons. The specimen sequenced was PBMCs or T cells enriched from blood (not recorded which). The chain is built from TRBV13 and TRBJ2-7; weak D call: TRBD1 (6 bases). This TCR derives from a woman in her forties who had been exposed to COVID-19. As DNA, the CDR3 is TGTGCCAGCAGCTTAGGTTCAGGGGACTACGAGCAGTACTTC. Amino acid sequence: CASSLGSGDYEQYF.